The 5 T cell receptor beta chains reported below all come from one sample, sequenced in a study of blood T cell repertoires in COVID-19. Produced via immunoSEQ multiplex PCR; TCRdb's table is partial and in-frame only. The sample gives 80,000 to 95,000 clones, around 75% of which show up once; about 4.2% is in the top ten. The sequencing sample was made of peripheral blood. The receptors derive from a woman in her forties or fifties with acute or convalescent COVID-19.

This chain links TRBV29-1 with TRBJ1-3, with a tentative D call TRBD1 (6 bases). The ends were cut back, 7 bases at V and 3 bases at J, with 16 bases in the middle. CDR1 is SQVTM, CDR2 ANQGSEA, per germline. CDR3 size: 14 residues. The CDR3 spells CSGRTGSSGNTIYF. The DNA for the CDR3 is TGCAGCGGCCGAACAGGGTCAAGTGGAAACACCATATATTTT.

The genes are TRBV3-1 (or the pseudogene TRBV3-2) and TRBJ1-4; 9 bases align to TRBD1. Looked up from germline, CDR1 is LGHDT and CDR2 is YNNKEL (reference sequence). The V segment lost 5 bases and the J segment 3 bases; nucleotides outside the gene matches: 7. The CDR3 is 16 residues long. This chain's CDR3 is CASSGSGQGPNEKLFF. The CDR3 nucleotides are TGTGCCAGCAGCGGTAGTGGACAGGGGCCTAATGAAAAACTGTTTTTT.

In its sample, this clone was seen once. The CDR3 DNA follows: TGTGCCAGCACCAGTCCGGGGTCGGGTGTGGGGTACGAGCAGTACTTC. Protein product: CASTSPGSGVGYEQYF. The V gene is TRBV28, the J gene TRBJ2-7, with D perhaps matching TRBD2 (5 bases). The germline V gene has CDR1 MDHEN and CDR2 SYDVKM. V lost 7 bases and J 4 bases, leaving 23 bases between the germline ends. The CDR3 spans 16 residues.

CDR3 amino acids: CASSQEGQGLGYTF. The CDR3 DNA reads TGCGCCAGCAGCCAAGAAGGTCAGGGGCTGGGCTACACCTTC. The chain combines TRBV4-1 with TRBJ1-2; a possible D gene is TRBD1 (6 bases). Between the trimmed V and J ends, which lost 0 bases and 8 bases, there was a span of 13 bases. This CDR3 has 14 amino acids. The germline V gene encodes CDR1 MGHRA and CDR2 YSYEKL.

The chain couples TRBV5-6 to TRBJ2-7, with D perhaps matching TRBD1 (6 bases). CDR1 and CDR2 (germline): SGHDT, YYEEEE. Deletions cut 4 bases from V and 1 base from J, with 15 bases between. The CDR3 consists of 15 residues. Written as DNA, the CDR3 is TGTGCCAGCAGCCCACCCGGGCAGGGGTCCTACGAGCAGTACTTC. Encoded protein: CASSPPGQGSYEQYF.